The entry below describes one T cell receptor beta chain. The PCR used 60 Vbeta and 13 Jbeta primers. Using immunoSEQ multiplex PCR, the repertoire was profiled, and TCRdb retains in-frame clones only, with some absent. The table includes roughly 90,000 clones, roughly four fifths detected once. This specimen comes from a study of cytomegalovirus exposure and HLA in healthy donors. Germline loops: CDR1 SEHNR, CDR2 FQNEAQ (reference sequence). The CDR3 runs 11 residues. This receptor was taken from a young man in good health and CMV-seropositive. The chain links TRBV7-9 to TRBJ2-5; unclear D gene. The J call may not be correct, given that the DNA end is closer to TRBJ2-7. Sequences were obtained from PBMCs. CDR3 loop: CASSLSYEQYF. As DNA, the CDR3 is TGTGCCAGCAGCTTAAGCTACGAGCAGTACTTC.